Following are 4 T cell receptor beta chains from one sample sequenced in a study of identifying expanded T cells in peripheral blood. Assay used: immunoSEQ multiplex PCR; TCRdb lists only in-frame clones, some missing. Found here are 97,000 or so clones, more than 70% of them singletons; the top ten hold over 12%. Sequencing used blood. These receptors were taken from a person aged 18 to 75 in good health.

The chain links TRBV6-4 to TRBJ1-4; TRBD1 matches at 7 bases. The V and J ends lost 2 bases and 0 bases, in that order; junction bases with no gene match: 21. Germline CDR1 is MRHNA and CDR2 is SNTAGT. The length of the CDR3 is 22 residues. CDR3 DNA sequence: TGTGCCAGCAGTGACCGGGACAGCCAAATTACTCTCGCCGGAGCAACTAATGAAAAACTGTTTTTT. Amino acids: CASSDRDSQITLAGATNEKLFF.

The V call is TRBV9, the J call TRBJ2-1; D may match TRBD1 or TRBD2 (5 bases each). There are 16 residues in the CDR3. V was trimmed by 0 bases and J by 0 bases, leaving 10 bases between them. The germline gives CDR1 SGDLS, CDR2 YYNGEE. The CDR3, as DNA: TGTGCCAGCAGCGTAGTGGGGGAGTCCTCCTACAATGAGCAGTTCTTC. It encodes CASSVVGESSYNEQFF.

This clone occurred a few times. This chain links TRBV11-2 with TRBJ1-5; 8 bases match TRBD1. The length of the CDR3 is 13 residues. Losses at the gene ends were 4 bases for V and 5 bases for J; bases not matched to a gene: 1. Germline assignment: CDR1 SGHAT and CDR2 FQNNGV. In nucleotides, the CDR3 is TGTGCCAGCAGCTCAGGGGGCGATCAGCCCCAGCATTTT. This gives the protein CASSSGGDQPQHF.

The CDR3 region has the DNA TGTGCCAGCAGCCTGTCGGGAGGGTTGGCAGATACGCAGTATTTT. As protein: CASSLSGGLADTQYF. V and J are TRBV14 and TRBJ2-3, with 8 bases that match TRBD2. V dropped 4 bases and J dropped 4; count of bases not matched to a gene: 7. Germline-derived CDR1 and CDR2 are SGHDN and FVKESK. CDR3 size: 15 residues.